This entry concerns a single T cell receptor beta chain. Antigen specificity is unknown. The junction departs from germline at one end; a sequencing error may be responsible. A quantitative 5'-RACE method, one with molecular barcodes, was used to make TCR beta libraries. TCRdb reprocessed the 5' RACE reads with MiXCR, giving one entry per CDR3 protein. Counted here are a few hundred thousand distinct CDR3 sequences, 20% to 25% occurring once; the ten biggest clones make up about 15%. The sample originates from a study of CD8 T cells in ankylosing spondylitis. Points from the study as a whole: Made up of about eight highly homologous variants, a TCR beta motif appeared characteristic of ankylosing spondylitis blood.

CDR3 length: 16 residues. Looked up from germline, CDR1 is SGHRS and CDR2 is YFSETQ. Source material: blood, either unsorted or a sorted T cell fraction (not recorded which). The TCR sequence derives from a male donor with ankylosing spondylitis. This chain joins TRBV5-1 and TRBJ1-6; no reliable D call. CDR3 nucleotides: TGCGCCAGCAGCTTGGGCAGTAACTCCAATAATTCACCCCTCCACTTT. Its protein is CASSLGSNSNNSPLHF.